The 4 T cell receptor beta chains below all came from one sample that was sequenced in a study of shared clonotypes between healthy human individuals. TCRdb's copy holds only in-frame clones and misses some; the assay was immunoSEQ multiplex PCR. The sample lists more than 2 million clones, under 97% occurring once. The sequenced material came from naive CD4+ T cells sorted from blood. Subset reported: CD45RA+ positively selected. Receptors originate from a man between 18 and 29 years old in good health.

The chain couples TRBV6-1 to TRBJ2-7; D remains ambiguous. The germline V and J ends were trimmed by 5 bases and 4 bases, with 12 bases remaining between them. Germline lookup yields CDR1 MNHNS and CDR2 SASEGT. CDR3 length: 13 amino acids. CDR3: CASSPGSPYEQYF. As DNA, the CDR3 is TGTGCCAGCAGTCCCGGTTCTCCTTACGAGCAGTACTTC.

V usage is TRBV5-1 and J usage is TRBJ1-2, with D unresolved. CDR1 SGHRS and CDR2 YFSETQ come from the germline V gene. Trimming cost V 5 bases and J 2 bases, with 7 bases left between them. The CDR3 has 12 residues. CDR3 coding DNA: TGCGCCAGCAGTGTGGACAACTATGGCTACACCTTC. Translated: CASSVDNYGYTF.

The sample holds a few counts of this clone. The J gene is TRBJ2-2, the V gene TRBV5-6, with 8 bases fitting TRBD2. The CDR3 loop spans 19 amino acids. Germline V CDR1 and CDR2: SGHDT, YYEEEE. J lost 0 bases, V lost 3 bases, and 13 bases had no gene match. CDR3 region: CASSSAFLAGGPNTGELFF. The DNA of the CDR3 is TGTGCCAGCAGCTCCGCGTTCTTGGCGGGGGGACCGAACACCGGGGAGCTGTTTTTT.

The chain carries TRBV6-6 and TRBJ2-7, with D possibly TRBD1 on 5 matching bases. CDR1 MNHNY and CDR2 SVGAGI come from the germline V gene (reference sequence). V was trimmed by 6 bases and J by 1 base, leaving 7 bases between them. The CDR3 is 12 amino acids. CDR3 DNA sequence: TGTGCCAGCAGCCCAGGGTCCTACGAGCAGTACTTC. Its protein is CASSPGSYEQYF.